These T cell receptor beta chains were read from a single sample in a study of shared clonotypes between healthy human individuals. Produced via immunoSEQ multiplex PCR; TCRdb's table is partial and in-frame only. The profile shows roughly 700,000 clones, around 67% of them singletons. Sequencing used memory CD4+ T cells sorted from blood. These receptors all come from a woman aged 25-40 years in good health. The CDR3 runs from the conserved cysteine through the conserved F or W. The order of the fields is V gene, D gene, clone size, J gene, CDR3 protein, CDR3 DNA. The D gene is left open where the match is weak. Clone size appears in some rows only: once, few, many, or a class for an expanded clone.

TRBV7-3	.	many	TRBJ2-5	CASSLGGANQETQYF	TGTGCCAGCAGCTTAGGCGGGGCGAACCAAGAGACCCAGTACTTC
TRBV15	.	.	TRBJ2-7	CATSKATGQTYEQYF	TGTGCCACCAGCAAAGCCACAGGTCAAACCTACGAGCAGTACTTC
TRBV29-1	.	few	TRBJ2-2	CSASLGTSTGELFF	TGCAGCGCCTCGCTGGGGACGTCAACCGGGGAGCTGTTTTTT
TRBV6-5	TRBD1	.	TRBJ1-2	CASSYSDRAGGYTF	TGTGCCAGCAGTTACTCCGACAGGGCGGGGGGCTACACCTTC
TRBV27	TRBD2	.	TRBJ2-7	CASRGTSGSLDEQYF	TGTGCCAGCAGAGGGACTAGCGGGAGTTTAGACGAGCAGTACTTC
TRBV29-1	.	.	TRBJ1-1	CSVEMNTEAFF	TGCAGCGTGGAGATGAACACTGAAGCTTTCTTT
TRBV7-3	TRBD1	few	TRBJ2-3	CASSPSSDRADTQYF	TGTGCCAGCAGCCCCTCCTCTGACAGGGCAGATACGCAGTATTTT
TRBV4-1	TRBD2	.	TRBJ2-5	CASTPVSGGTRQETQYF	TGCGCCAGCACTCCCGTGAGCGGGGGTACACGACAAGAGACCCAGTACTTC
TRBV28	.	few	TRBJ1-1	CASGEVRYGTEAFF	TGTGCCAGCGGGGAGGTTCGTTACGGCACTGAAGCTTTCTTT
TRBV19	.	.	TRBJ2-6	CASSGFSGANVLTF	TGTGCCAGTAGTGGTTTTTCTGGGGCCAACGTCCTGACTTTC
TRBV7-9	.	.	TRBJ1-1	CASSLREGAFF	TGTGCCAGCAGCTTAAGAGAGGGAGCTTTCTTT
TRBV10-3	TRBD1	few	TRBJ2-7	CAIRWDSGSYEQYF	TGTGCCATCCGGTGGGACAGTGGGTCCTACGAGCAGTACTTC
TRBV19	.	many	TRBJ2-1	CASSSGPLGRANEQFF	TGTGCCAGTAGTTCGGGACCGCTGGGTCGTGCAAATGAGCAGTTCTTC
TRBV19	.	few	TRBJ2-1	CASGRRDAFGLPWFF	TGTGCCAGTGGTCGTAGGGACGCCTTCGGTTTACCGTGGTTCTTC
TRBV19	.	many	TRBJ1-3	CASSEQNSGNTIYF	TGTGCCAGTAGCGAACAAAACTCTGGAAACACCATATATTTT
TRBV19	.	.	TRBJ1-2	CASSIGGVTGYTF	TGTGCCAGTAGTATAGGAGGGGTTACTGGCTACACCTTC
TRBV7-2	.	.	TRBJ2-5	CASSLGLQETQYF	TGTGCCAGCAGCTTAGGTTTACAAGAGACCCAGTACTTC
TRBV5-1	TRBD2	.	TRBJ2-7	CASSPEASGGYEQYF	TGCGCCAGCAGCCCGGAGGCTAGCGGGGGTTACGAGCAGTACTTC
TRBV11-3	.	.	TRBJ2-3	CASSLSGTDTQYF	TGTGCCAGCAGCTTGAGTGGCACAGATACGCAGTATTTT
TRBV5-4	TRBD2	.	TRBJ2-7	CASSLSGNLYEQYF	TGTGCCAGCAGCTTGAGCGGGAACCTCTACGAGCAGTACTTC
TRBV5-1	.	.	TRBJ1-1	CASSLPSVGTEAFF	TGCGCCAGCAGCTTGCCTTCGGTGGGCACTGAAGCTTTCTTT
TRBV5-1	TRBD2	.	TRBJ2-2	CASTFISLAGQTTGELFF	TGCGCCAGCACCTTTATATCTCTAGCGGGACAAACCACCGGGGAGCTGTTTTTT
TRBV10-3	.	.	TRBJ1-4	CATSVQADEKLFF	TGTGCCACCAGCGTCCAGGCAGATGAAAAACTGTTTTTT
TRBV7-9	TRBD1	.	TRBJ2-2	CASSFAGTGAGELFF	TGTGCCAGCAGTTTTGCCGGGACAGGAGCCGGGGAGCTGTTTTTT
TRBV5-1	.	.	TRBJ1-4	CASSSSGGEKLFF	TGCGCCAGCAGCTCTAGTGGTGGTGAAAAACTGTTTTTT
TRBV10-3	.	.	TRBJ2-1	CAISERRVNEQFF	TGTGCCATCAGTGAGCGGAGAGTAAATGAGCAGTTCTTC
TRBV30	.	.	TRBJ1-4	CAWSVPQVRVRGLFF	TGTGCCTGGAGTGTACCCCAGGTTCGAGTGAGAGGACTGTTTTTT
TRBV6-5	.	few	TRBJ1-1	CASSYHPRVDTEAFF	TGTGCCAGCAGTTACCACCCCAGGGTGGACACTGAAGCTTTCTTT
TRBV5-1	.	.	TRBJ1-2	CASSLGTSRANYGYTF	TGCGCCAGCAGCTTGGGGACCTCCCGAGCTAACTATGGCTACACCTTC
TRBV20-1	.	once	TRBJ2-7	CSARWAYEQYF	TGCAGTGCTAGATGGGCCTACGAGCAGTACTTC
TRBV11-2	.	few	TRBJ2-1	CASSLTRHYNEQFF	TGTGCCAGCAGCCTAACCAGGCACTACAATGAGCAGTTCTTC
TRBV5-1	.	.	TRBJ2-7	CASSLAVRLGVSYEQYF	TGCGCCAGCAGCTTGGCCGTAAGACTGGGAGTCTCCTACGAGCAGTACTTC
TRBV6-1	.	.	TRBJ1-5	CASLGRTNSNQPQHF	TGTGCCAGCCTCGGGCGGACAAATAGCAATCAGCCCCAGCATTTT
TRBV29-1	.	.	TRBJ2-2	CSVAGLSRTGELFF	TGCAGCGTGGCGGGGCTGTCGAGAACCGGGGAGCTGTTTTTT
TRBV19	.	.	TRBJ2-3	CASTKPPELSDTQYF	TGTGCCAGTACTAAACCCCCGGAGCTTTCAGATACGCAGTATTTT
TRBV5-1	TRBD1	few	TRBJ2-2	CASSLEQGHNTGELFF	TGCGCCAGCAGCTTGGAACAGGGGCATAACACCGGGGAGCTGTTTTTT
TRBV30	TRBD2	.	TRBJ2-3	CAWSVGASGGQDTQYF	TGTGCCTGGAGTGTTGGGGCTAGCGGGGGACAAGATACGCAGTATTTT
TRBV6-1	TRBD2	.	TRBJ2-3	CASSELSGSPSTDTQYF	TGTGCCAGCAGTGAACTTAGCGGGAGCCCTAGCACAGATACGCAGTATTTT
TRBV6-6	.	.	TRBJ2-1	CASSKSDTYNEQFF	TGTGCCAGCAGCAAGTCGGACACATACAATGAGCAGTTCTTC
TRBV7-8	.	.	TRBJ2-1	CASSLPSLNEQFF	TGTGCCAGCAGCTTACCTTCCCTCAATGAGCAGTTCTTC
TRBV29-1	.	.	TRBJ1-4	CSVSEAGGGTNEKLFF	TGCAGCGTTTCTGAAGCCGGCGGCGGGACTAATGAAAAACTGTTTTTT
TRBV18	TRBD1	.	TRBJ2-1	CASSPRQGFNEQFF	TGTGCCAGCTCACCACGACAGGGATTCAATGAGCAGTTCTTC
TRBV5-1	TRBD2	.	TRBJ2-7	CASSWGGSYEQYF	TGCGCCAGCAGCTGGGGGGGTTCCTACGAGCAGTACTTC
TRBV18	.	.	TRBJ1-2	CASSPDISQGLAGYTF	TGTGCCAGCTCACCGGATATATCGCAGGGACTTGCAGGCTACACCTTC
TRBV19	.	.	TRBJ1-2	CASRRTLPNGYTF	TGTGCCAGTAGAAGGACCCTGCCAAATGGCTACACCTTC
TRBV5-1	TRBD2	.	TRBJ2-7	CASSSGRDEQYF	TGCGCCAGCAGTAGCGGGAGGGACGAGCAGTACTTC
TRBV5-1	TRBD2	.	TRBJ2-7	CASRGTSGFSYEQYF	TGCGCCAGCCGCGGGACTAGCGGTTTCTCCTACGAGCAGTACTTC
TRBV5-1	.	once	TRBJ2-1	CASSLAYGNSYNEQFF	TGCGCCAGCAGCTTGGCCTACGGGAACTCCTACAATGAGCAGTTCTTC
TRBV10-2	TRBD2	.	TRBJ2-7	CASSEHLAGASFYEQYF	TGCGCCAGCAGTGAGCACTTAGCGGGAGCTTCCTTCTACGAGCAGTACTTC
TRBV20-1	.	.	TRBJ1-2	CSARDQGGTF	TGCAGTGCTAGAGATCAAGGGGGGACCTTC
TRBV6-1	.	.	TRBJ2-1	CASSEARTGYYEQFF	TGTGCCAGCAGTGAAGCGAGGACCGGATACTATGAGCAGTTCTTC
TRBV28	TRBD1	.	TRBJ2-2	CASSSEGQGFRELFF	TGTGCCAGCAGTTCCGAGGGACAGGGTTTTCGGGAGCTGTTTTTT